These 26 T cell receptor beta chains originate from one sample sequenced in a study of radiation and T cells in renal cell carcinoma. Sequencing was performed with immunoSEQ multiplex PCR; in TCRdb, only in-frame clones are kept and a portion is missing. The table lists some 75,000 clones, around 76% of them singletons. Time point: blood 2 weeks post-SBRT. The sample's treatment: 15 Gy SBRT to primary tumor, nephrectomy 4 weeks later. Here the sequenced sample was blood, taken from a patient whose treatment included radiotherapy and nephrectomy. These receptors were taken from a man aged 55 to 69 with renal cell carcinoma.

This chain connects TRBV7-9 to TRBJ1-1; 9 positions agree with TRBD1. CDR3 size: 15 residues. CDR1 is SEHNR and CDR2 is FQNEAQ in the germline V gene (reference sequence). With V trimmed by 1 base and J by 5 bases, 5 bases remained unmatched. CDR3 residues: CASSLGTGVRTEAFF. As DNA, the CDR3 is TGTGCCAGCAGCTTAGGGACAGGGGTACGGACTGAAGCTTTCTTT.

The chain employs TRBV5-1 and TRBJ2-5, with 8 bases aligning to TRBD2. CDR3 length: 14 amino acids. Losses at the gene ends were 3 bases for V and 3 bases for J; bases not matched to a gene: 4. Germline V CDR1 and CDR2: SGHRS, YFSETQ. CDR3 nucleotide sequence: TGCGCCAGCAGCTCCCAAGCGGGAGAAGAGACCCAGTACTTC. Residues: CASSSQAGEETQYF.

J is TRBJ2-3 and V is TRBV19; 8 nucleotides match TRBD2. The CDR3 covers 19 residues. V was clipped by 0 bases and J by 1 base; unmatched bases: 12. Germline CDR1 reads LNHDA; CDR2 reads SQIVND (reference sequence). CDR3 nucleotide sequence: TGTGCCAGTAGTATAGATCAAGTAGGGCTAGCGGGTGGCACAGATACGCAGTATTTT. Translating it yields CASSIDQVGLAGGTDTQYF.

In its sample, this clone was seen many times. V usage is TRBV4-1 and J usage is TRBJ1-4; D is unclear. The length of the CDR3 is 15 residues. With 1 base removed from V and 6 bases from J, the gap between germline ends came to 12 bases. The V gene's germline CDR1 is MGHRA and CDR2 YSYEKL. Written as DNA, the CDR3 is TGCGCCAGCAGCCAAGGCCGGGGATTTGATGAAAAACTGTTTTTT. It codes for CASSQGRGFDEKLFF.

This clone was observed a few times. V gene TRBV5-6 combines with J gene TRBJ2-7, with D tentatively TRBD2 (6 bases). The CDR3 is 14 amino acids. From germline, CDR1 is SGHDT and CDR2 YYEEEE. The V end was cut by 0 bases, the J end by 3 bases, with 10 bases between. CDR3 protein: CASSLGLGLYEQYF. The CDR3 bases are TGTGCCAGCAGCTTGGGACTAGGCCTCTACGAGCAGTACTTC. Full variable domain (missing parts from reference TRBV5-6 and TRBJ2-7): DAGVTQSPTHLIKTRGQQVTLRCSPKSGHDTVSWYQQALGQGPQFIFQYYEEEERQRGNFPDRFSGHQFPNYSSELNVNALLLGDSALYLCASSLGLGLYEQYFGPGTRLTVT.

The chain uses TRBV29-1 and TRBJ1-2, with TRBD1 as a possible D gene (5 bases). The germline V gene has CDR1 SQVTM and CDR2 ANQGSEA. V was clipped by 2 bases and J by 7 bases, with 17 bases between them. The CDR3 runs to 14 residues. CDR3 amino acids: CSVERSRDASGYTF. For the CDR3, the DNA is TGCAGCGTTGAAAGGAGCAGGGATGCTTCTGGCTACACCTTC.

This chain connects TRBV11-3 to TRBJ2-2; TRBD2 matches 7 bases. V shed 5 bases, J shed 3 bases, and the junction held 6 bases outside the gene matches. Per germline, CDR1 SGHNT and CDR2 YENEEA. This CDR3 has 15 amino acids. CDR3 loop: CASSPGLEYTGELFF. The CDR3 bases are TGTGCCAGCAGCCCTGGACTAGAGTACACCGGGGAGCTGTTTTTT. Complete variable domain (other parts from reference TRBV11-3 and TRBJ2-2): EAGVVQSPRYKIIEKKQPVAFWCNPISGHNTLYWYLQNLGQGPELLIRYENEEAVDDSQLPKDRFSAERLKGVDSTLKIQPAELGDSAVYLCASSPGLEYTGELFFGEGSRLTVL.

CDR3 loop: CATGLGGVLVDTQYF. CDR3 in DNA: TGCGCCACAGGGCTAGGGGGAGTTCTTGTAGATACGCAGTATTTT. This chain joins TRBV10-2 and TRBJ2-3, with D possibly being TRBD1 (6 bases). The CDR3 extends over 15 amino acids. The germline V gene has CDR1 WSHSY and CDR2 SAAADI. Trimming left V 10 bases short and J 5 bases short, with 22 bases between.

V is TRBV7-3 and J is TRBJ2-2; a possible D gene is TRBD2 (5 bases). V was trimmed by 5 bases and J by 4 bases, leaving 11 bases between them. The CDR3 runs 14 residues. CDR1 is SGHTA, CDR2 FQGTGA, per germline. In DNA form, the CDR3 reads TGTGCCAGCAGCCCAATCGGAGGCACCGGGGAGCTGTTTTTT. Encoded protein: CASSPIGGTGELFF.

The V gene is TRBV2, the J gene TRBJ1-5; TRBD1 is a possible D gene (6 bases). Trimming shortened V by 1 base and J by 6 bases, and 16 bases separated the two germline ends. This CDR3 has 16 residues. CDR1 SNHLY and CDR2 FYNNEI come from the germline V gene. This CDR3 is CASSEERGGAGQPQHF. Here the CDR3 DNA reads TGTGCCAGCAGTGAAGAACGGGGGGGGGCTGGTCAGCCCCAGCATTTT. Filled out from reference TRBV2 and TRBJ1-5, the complete variable domain reads EPEVTQTPSHQVTQMGQEVILRCVPISNHLYFYWYRQILGQKVEFLVSFYNNEISEKSEIFDDQFSVERPDGSNFTLKIRSTKLEDSAMYFCASSEERGGAGQPQHFGDGTRLSIL.

This sequence joins TRBV5-1 and TRBJ2-3; D possibly corresponds to TRBD2 (6 bases). There are 14 residues in the CDR3. Trimming pared 2 bases from V and 0 bases from J, leaving 7 bases between. CDR1 and CDR2 (germline): SGHRS, YFSETQ. DNA of the CDR3: TGCGCCAGCAGCTTTGGGACTAGCACAGATACGCAGTATTTT. Its protein is CASSFGTSTDTQYF.

V usage is TRBV20-1 and J usage is TRBJ1-1; maybe TRBD1 (6 bases). This CDR3 region has 11 residues. From germline, CDR1 is DFQATT and CDR2 SNEGSKA (reference sequence). Trimming removed 7 bases at V and 5 bases at J, with 11 bases between. CDR3 coding DNA: TGCAGTGTGGGGGCGGGGACTGAAGCTTTCTTT. Its translation: CSVGAGTEAFF.

CDR3 residues: CASSLPAYVARLDEKLFF. CDR3 DNA: TGTGCCAGCAGCTTACCTGCCTACGTCGCGCGGTTGGATGAAAAACTGTTTTTT. The rearrangement uses TRBV7-9 and TRBJ1-4; D remains unclear. Per germline, CDR1 SEHNR and CDR2 FQNEAQ (reference sequence). Trimming removed 2 bases from V and 6 bases from J, with 22 bases in between. The CDR3 has 18 residues.

This chain joins TRBV11-3 and TRBJ2-7; D gene uncertain. Trimming left V 0 bases short and J 0 bases short, with 12 bases between. From germline, CDR1 is SGHNT and CDR2 YENEEA. The CDR3 extends over 16 amino acids. The CDR3 coding sequence is TGTGCCAGCAGCTTAGATCGGGCCCCGAGCTCCTACGAGCAGTACTTC. This sequence encodes CASSLDRAPSSYEQYF.

This sequence joins TRBV7-9 and TRBJ2-2; TRBD2 is a possible D gene (6 bases). Germline V gene data show CDR1 as SEHNR and CDR2 as FQNEAQ (reference sequence). The CDR3 length is 13 residues. Trimming left V 5 bases short and J 7 bases short, with 11 bases between. This CDR3 is CASSPSGDGELFF. In DNA form, the CDR3 reads TGTGCCAGCAGCCCCTCGGGGGACGGGGAGCTGTTTTTT.

In this sample, this clone turned up once. The chain carries TRBV30 and TRBJ2-1; D perhaps matches TRBD1 (6 bases). V shed 7 bases and J shed 4 bases, with 17 bases lying between them. The germline V gene encodes CDR1 GTSNPN and CDR2 SVGIG (reference sequence). The CDR3 consists of 14 residues. The CDR3 spells CAFYRDGTYNEQFF. The CDR3 bases are TGTGCCTTCTATCGGGACGGGACATACAATGAGCAGTTCTTC.

This clone showed up just once. The V and J genes are TRBV5-4 and TRBJ1-1; possibly TRBD1 for D (6 bases). V was pared by 4 bases and J by 5 bases, with 12 bases between. The CDR3 runs 13 residues. The V gene's germline CDR1 is SGHNT and CDR2 YYREEE (reference sequence). This CDR3 reads CASSALGGTEAFF. CDR3 sequence (DNA): TGTGCCAGCAGCGCGCTAGGGGGAACTGAAGCTTTCTTT.

Regarding this clone: The junction differs from germline at one of its ends, possibly a read error. The V gene is TRBV11-2, the J gene TRBJ2-2, with TRBD2 matching over 7 bases. The CDR3 totals 14 residues. CDR1 and CDR2 from the germline V gene are SGHAT and FQNNGV. CDR3 sequence: CASTYGGNSGELFF. DNA for the CDR3: TGTGCCAGCACTTACGGGGGGAACAGCGGGGAGCTGTTTTTT. The full variable domain, in which reference TRBV11-2 and TRBJ2-2 provide the parts outside the CDR3, is EAGVAQSPRYKIIEKRQSVAFWCNPISGHATLYWYQQILGQGPKLLIQFQNNGVVDDSQLPKDRFSAERLKGVDSTLKIQPAKLEDSAVYLCASTYGGNSGELFFGEGSRLTVL.

This clone is a singleton in its sample. This chain connects TRBV28 to TRBJ1-3; D remains ambiguous. V was cut by 3 bases and J by 0 bases, with 12 bases left in between. This CDR3 spans 16 amino acids. Germline values: CDR1 MDHEN, CDR2 SYDVKM. The CDR3 DNA reads as TGTGCCAGCAGTTTCCCCCTCACTATCTCTGGAAACACCATATATTTT. Its protein is CASSFPLTISGNTIYF.

CDR3 sequence (DNA): TGTGCCAGCAGTGAACTAGCGGGGGCTGGGAATGAGCAGTTCTTC. This gives the protein CASSELAGAGNEQFF. The chain uses TRBV6-1 and TRBJ2-1; 10 bases fit TRBD2. This CDR3 contains 15 residues. V trimming: 2 bases; J trimming: 7 bases; junction bases outside the gene matches: 5. Germline V lookup: CDR1 MNHNS, CDR2 SASEGT.

The J gene is TRBJ2-7, the V gene TRBV6-1; 9 bases map to TRBD2. The CDR3 covers 14 residues. V lost 3 bases to trimming and J lost 3 bases; unmatched junction nucleotides: 3. Germline V gives CDR1 MNHNS, CDR2 SASEGT. The CDR3 nucleotides read TGTGCCAGCAGTGAGGTTAGCGGGAGCTACGAGCAGTACTTC. This codes for CASSEVSGSYEQYF.

The V call is TRBV2, the J call TRBJ2-1; D gene ambiguous. Trimming cost V 5 bases and J 2 bases, with 16 bases left between them. The CDR3 is 16 residues long. Germline lookup yields CDR1 SNHLY and CDR2 FYNNEI. Written as DNA, the CDR3 is TGTGCCAGCAGTAAGGGTATCAGCCCCACCTACAATGAGCAGTTCTTC. It is translated as CASSKGISPTYNEQFF.

This clone showed up just once. The chain couples TRBV7-3 to TRBJ2-5; 7 nucleotides match TRBD1. In germline, CDR1 is SGHTA, CDR2 FQGTGA. The CDR3 is made up of 16 amino acids. With V trimmed by 5 bases and J by 5 bases, 14 bases remained unmatched. The CDR3 protein is CASSPTGINGKETQYF. The DNA of the CDR3 is TGTGCCAGCAGCCCGACAGGGATTAATGGGAAGGAGACCCAGTACTTC.

The V and J genes are TRBV5-1 and TRBJ2-6, with D possibly being TRBD1 (6 bases). Per the germline V gene, CDR1 is SGHRS and CDR2 is YFSETQ. Deletions cut 5 bases from V and 2 bases from J, with 8 bases between. The CDR3 extends over 14 amino acids. CDR3 sequence: CASSTGPGANVLTF. CDR3 DNA sequence: TGCGCCAGCAGTACAGGGCCTGGGGCCAACGTCCTGACTTTC. The whole variable domain, filled in from reference TRBV5-1 and TRBJ2-6, reads KAGVTQTPRYLIKTRGQQVTLSCSPISGHRSVSWYQQTPGQGLQFLFEYFSETQRNKGNFPGRFSGRQFSNSRSEMNVSTLELGDSALYLCASSTGPGANVLTFGAGSRLTVL.

The chain couples TRBV13 to TRBJ1-2, with D unresolved. The CDR3 covers 12 residues. Germline CDR1 reads PRHDT; CDR2 reads FYEKMQ (reference sequence). With 1 base removed from V and 8 bases from J, the gap between germline ends came to 8 bases. CDR3: CASSLVGGGYTF. The CDR3 region has the DNA TGTGCCAGCAGCTTAGTGGGTGGAGGCTACACCTTC.

Regarding this clone: Its ends do not fully match the called genes, so a read error is possible. The J gene is TRBJ2-7, the V gene TRBV6-5; tentatively, D is TRBD2 (7 bases). CDR3 length: 12 amino acids. Per germline, CDR1 MNHEY and CDR2 SVGAGI. The CDR3 sequence: CASSYSGGRSHF. The CDR3 DNA sequence: TGTGCCAGCAGTTACTCGGGGGGGCGCTCCCACTTC.